This TCR gamma chain derives from a study of Vδ1+ human thymocytes. Study observations and caveats: Highly polyclonal TRG and TRD repertoires with Gaussian CDR3 length distributions appeared in thymus.

RNA was extracted from the cells and then reverse transcribed. Multiplex PCR used pooled V-gene forward primers and a constant-region reverse primer to amplify CDR3s. TCRdb reprocessed the multiplex PCR reads using CATT. The sample has 8,500 to 13,000 gamma-chain clones; around 40% are singletons. This clone has a handful of counts. Its antigen is currently unknown. The CDR3 covers 12 residues. The trim removed 2 bases at V and 5 bases at J, leaving 3 bases unmatched. CDR1 is VENAVY and CDR2 is YDSYNSRV in the germline V gene. This TCR was recovered from a boy under three years old who had congenital heart surgery. The sequenced sample was Vdelta1+ gamma-delta thymocytes from the thymus. Subset reported: FACS-sorted CD3+ TCRalphabeta- TCRVdelta1+ TCRVdelta2- thymocytes. The chain carries TRGV8 and TRGJ1 or TRGJ2. CDR3 sequence: CATWDKNYKKLF. CDR3 sequence (DNA): TGTGCCACCTGGGATAAGAATTATAAGAAACTCTTT.